This T cell receptor beta chain was identified during a study of T-cell memory formation after mild COVID-19. Study context: Largely donor-specific TCR clusters were found.

Whole-study findings and limits: Clones contracting across day 15 to 85 had a balanced CD4/CD8 profile; later expanding clones leaned CD4+. Prior to infection, memory already included some responding clones, suggesting cross-reactive memory joined.

Notes on this clonotype: Its antigen is unidentified.

TCR alpha and TCR beta cDNA libraries with sample barcodes and UMIs came from 5'RACE using constant-segment primers. Via MiXCR, TCRdb re-called the 5' RACE reads, giving one row per CDR3 protein. The sample lists 300,000 to 350,000 distinct CDR3 sequences, just under 20% occurring once. This CDR3 region has 17 residues. V dropped 8 bases and J dropped 0; count of bases not matched to a gene: 11. This TCR was sampled from a man aged 18-30 years who had mild COVID-19 (a few samples of this study predate the infection). Cell type and time point are not known. The sequenced material came from PBMCs or a T cell subset sorted from them (not recorded which). The V call is TRBV12-3 or TRBV12-4, the J call TRBJ2-7; TRBD2 matches at 12 bases. The CDR3 DNA is TGTGCCAGCGCCCAGACTAGCGGGGGCCTGAGCTCCTACGAGCAGTACTTC. It yields the protein CASAQTSGGLSSYEQYF.